The TCR beta chain described here comes from a study of T cell changes during pregnancy in multiple sclerosis. Trimming took off 0 bases at V and 0 bases at J, with 10 bases between the two ends. Germline loops: CDR1 SGDLS, CDR2 YYNGEE. The CDR3 totals 16 residues. This clone was seen only once. Only in-frame clones appear in the TCRdb table, and some are missing; sequencing was by immunoSEQ multiplex PCR. The sample lists some 57,000 clones, about 90% seen once, with roughly 0.82% in the top ten. The chain has TRBV9 and TRBJ2-4; TRBD2 might be the D (5 bases). The sequence came from a female donor in good health, enrolled as a control in a pregnancy study. This sample comprised peripheral blood, obtained in the first trimester of pregnancy. The CDR3, as DNA: TGTGCCAGCAGCGTAGCCGCGGAGGCAGCCAAAAACATTCAGTACTTC. It encodes CASSVAAEAAKNIQYF.